This T cell receptor beta chain came from a study of technical replicates of blood from a handful of donors. CDR3 length: 17 residues. V lost 4 bases to trimming and J lost 4 bases; unmatched junction nucleotides: 10. CDR1 SGDLS and CDR2 YYNGEE come from the germline V gene. Data came from immunoSEQ multiplex PCR; TCRdb stores just in-frame clones and leaves some out. Of roughly 80,000 clones in the sample, roughly 96% are singletons; the top ten hold roughly 0.21%. Source material: T cells isolated from PBMCs. The sequence was collected from a human donor in good health. The chain carries TRBV9 and TRBJ2-7, with 14 nucleotides matching TRBD2. Here the CDR3 reads CASSLTSGTSGGYEQYF. CDR3 bases: TGTGCCAGCAGCCTAACGAGCGGGACTAGCGGGGGATACGAGCAGTACTTC.